The entry below describes one T cell receptor (beta chain). The antigen is undetermined. The test was conducted at deep level. TCRdb's table, derived via immunoSEQ multiplex PCR, lists solely in-frame clones and lacks some. Here the sample spans around 940,000 clones, more than 75% being singletons. This entry is derived from a study of shared clonotypes between healthy human individuals. Findings and caveats of the study: It was observed that roughly 4.8% of naive CD4 clonotypes were shared across several donors.

This CDR3 spans 15 amino acids. Germline loops: CDR1 SGHTA, CDR2 FQGNSA. Trimming shortened V by 10 bases and J by 0 bases, and 16 bases separated the two germline ends. The sequenced material came from memory CD4+ T cells sorted from blood. The sample's subset: CD45RA-negative fraction. The receptor was derived from a man aged 18 to 30 in good health. This rearrangement joins TRBV7-2 to TRBJ2-1, with D maybe TRBD2 (5 bases). The CDR3 region is CATASGGFSYNEQFF. The CDR3 nucleotides are TGTGCCACCGCCTCCGGCGGGTTCTCCTACAATGAGCAGTTCTTC. Using reference TRBV7-2 and TRBJ2-1 for the parts outside the CDR3, the full variable domain is GAGVSQSPSNKVTEKGKDVELRCDPISGHTALYWYRQSLGQGLEFLIYFQGNSAPDKSGLPSDRFSAERTGGSVSTLTIQRTQQEDSAVYLCATASGGFSYNEQFFGPGTRLTVL.